This TCR beta chain was identified during a study of cytomegalovirus exposure and HLA in healthy donors. Study results and limitations: The study designated 150 to 200 TCR beta chains cytomegalovirus-associated. Later analysis associated a missense DCLRE1C variant with TCR beta V- and J-gene trimming. Of the V segments, some could not be distinguished, including TRBV6-2 and TRBV6-3, and were excluded. Evidence from a later analysis indicated that most CMV-associated TCR beta chains looked HLA-restricted.

Deletions cut 2 bases from V and 7 bases from J, with 24 bases between. The CDR3 has 18 amino acids. The germline V gene has CDR1 SGHRS and CDR2 YFSETQ. About this clone: Its antigen is currently unknown.

The PCR made use of 60 Vbeta and 13 Jbeta primers. The protocol was immunoSEQ multiplex PCR, while the TCRdb copy is restricted to in-frame clones and leaves out a portion. The sample lists 100,000 to 150,000 clones; around 77% were seen once. The chain employs TRBV5-1 and TRBJ2-2, with D hard to call. This clonotype was obtained from a human donor in good health. Sequenced input: PBMCs. CDR3 residues: CASSFGYSPGLLIGELFF. The CDR3 DNA is TGCGCCAGCAGCTTTGGATACAGTCCTGGTCTACTGATCGGGGAGCTGTTTTTT.